The 22 T cell receptor beta chains below all came from one sample that was sequenced in a study of blood T cell repertoires in COVID-19. Assay used: immunoSEQ multiplex PCR; TCRdb lists only in-frame clones, some missing. This sample has around 140,000 clones, with approximately 85% found just once. The specimen sequenced was PBMCs or T cells enriched from blood (not recorded which). The receptors were sampled from a woman in her forties or fifties with acute COVID-19.

This clone has just a few counts. The J gene is TRBJ1-2, the V gene TRBV13; tentatively, D is TRBD1 (6 bases). The CDR3 runs to 17 residues. The V gene's germline CDR1 is PRHDT and CDR2 FYEKMQ (reference sequence). V lost 3 bases and J 8 bases, leaving 25 bases between the germline ends. This CDR3 reads CASSFTLTGADGGGYTF. Written as DNA, the CDR3 is TGTGCCAGCAGCTTTACATTGACAGGTGCGGACGGCGGGGGCTACACCTTC.

The J gene is TRBJ2-3, the V gene TRBV2; D is unclear. Germline V lookup: CDR1 SNHLY, CDR2 FYNNEI. The CDR3 contains 13 residues. Trimming cost V 4 bases and J 3 bases, with 8 bases left between them. The CDR3 nucleotides are TGTGCCAGCAGTGTGTCCCGGACAGATACGCAGTATTTT. This encodes CASSVSRTDTQYF.

This clone was detected only once. This sequence joins TRBV28 and TRBJ1-1, with 8 positions matching TRBD1. The CDR3 runs to 16 residues. J gave up 8 bases and V 2 bases, and 13 bases lay outside the gene matches. Germline CDR1 reads MDHEN; CDR2 reads SYDVKM. CDR3 region: CASSLRRGQVGAEAFF. The DNA for the CDR3 is TGTGCCAGCAGTTTACGGAGGGGACAGGTCGGTGCGGAAGCTTTCTTT.

The J gene is TRBJ2-5, the V gene TRBV7-9, with TRBD2 matching 7 bases. The germline V gene encodes CDR1 SEHNR and CDR2 FQNEAQ (reference sequence). This CDR3 has 16 amino acids. J lost 5 bases, V lost 3 bases, and 12 bases had no gene match. CDR3 DNA sequence: TGTGCCAGCAGCTTCTTCCCGTCGGGAGCGGGGGAGACCCAGTACTTC. The encoded protein is CASSFFPSGAGETQYF.

J is TRBJ2-1 and V is TRBV7-9, with D possibly being TRBD2 (6 bases). The CDR3 has 14 amino acids. V lost 3 bases and J 4 bases, leaving 10 bases between the germline ends. CDR1 SEHNR and CDR2 FQNEAQ come from the germline V gene (reference sequence). CDR3 sequence (DNA): TGTGCCAGCAGCTTGCGGGATCAGTACAATGAGCAGTTCTTC. It specifies CASSLRDQYNEQFF.

The CDR3 sequence: CASSLATGDPYEQYF. The DNA for the CDR3 is TGCGCCAGCAGCTTAGCAACAGGCGATCCCTACGAGCAGTACTTC. This chain links TRBV5-1 with TRBJ2-7; tentative D call: TRBD1 (5 bases). CDR3 size: 15 residues. The germline gives CDR1 SGHRS, CDR2 YFSETQ. The V gene lost 2 bases and the J gene lost 2 bases, with 14 bases spanning the gap.

CDR3 loop: CASRSTVTQYF. As DNA, the CDR3 is TGCGCCAGCAGAAGCACGGTGACCCAGTACTTC. The chain couples TRBV5-1 to TRBJ2-5, with D unresolved. V lost 5 bases to trimming and J lost 7 bases, with 9 bases between them. CDR1 and CDR2 (germline): SGHRS, YFSETQ. This CDR3 has 11 amino acids.

The V gene is TRBV7-9, the J gene TRBJ1-1; weak D call: TRBD1 (5 bases). The CDR3 loop spans 14 amino acids. CDR1 is SEHNR, CDR2 FQNEAQ, per germline (reference sequence). Trimming shortened V by 4 bases and J by 0 bases, and 9 bases separated the two germline ends. CDR3 protein: CASSWGLLNTEAFF. The CDR3 DNA follows: TGTGCCAGCAGCTGGGGACTCCTGAACACTGAAGCTTTCTTT.

The J gene is TRBJ1-4, the V gene TRBV2, with TRBD1 matching over 10 bases. CDR1 and CDR2 (germline): SNHLY, FYNNEI. Trimming at V came to 6 bases and at J to 10 bases, leaving 11 bases not matched to a gene. The CDR3 sequence is 15 residues long. CDR3 in amino acids: CASSPYGTGDGKLFF. The CDR3 DNA sequence: TGTGCCAGCAGCCCATACGGGACAGGGGATGGAAAACTGTTTTTT.

This clone was detected only a few times. The chain joins TRBV28 to TRBJ1-3, with 10 nucleotides matching TRBD1. V dropped 4 bases and J dropped 4; count of bases not matched to a gene: 4. The CDR3 contains 15 residues. In germline, CDR1 is MDHEN, CDR2 SYDVKM. DNA of the CDR3: TGTGCCAGCAGTTCACCGACAGGGGGCGGAAACACCATATATTTT. Its protein is CASSSPTGGGNTIYF.

The J gene is TRBJ1-2, the V gene TRBV7-9; unclear D gene. Between the trimmed V and J ends, which lost 2 bases and 4 bases, there was a span of 14 bases. The CDR3 consists of 15 residues. Germline V lookup: CDR1 SEHNR, CDR2 FQNEAQ (reference sequence). The CDR3 DNA reads as TGTGCCAGCAGCTTAAGCTCGCAGGCTCTCTATGGCTACACCTTC. It encodes CASSLSSQALYGYTF.

This clone is a singleton in its sample. The chain uses TRBV10-3 and TRBJ1-3; D is unclear. Germline V lookup: CDR1 ENHRY, CDR2 SYGVKD. The CDR3 sequence is 15 residues long. The germline V and J ends were trimmed by 3 bases and 0 bases, with 9 bases remaining between them. CDR3 bases: TGTGCCATCAGTGATGCGCTTTACTCTGGAAACACCATATATTTT. It codes for CAISDALYSGNTIYF.

The rearrangement joins TRBV7-9 to TRBJ1-2, with 8 positions matching TRBD1. V trimming: 3 bases; J trimming: 4 bases; junction bases outside the gene matches: 4. The V gene's germline CDR1 is SEHNR and CDR2 FQNEAQ (reference sequence). The length of the CDR3 is 14 residues. CDR3 loop: CASSFSDRAYGYTF. The CDR3 DNA sequence: TGTGCCAGCAGCTTCTCGGACAGGGCCTATGGCTACACCTTC.

The V gene is TRBV5-1, the J gene TRBJ2-1; D perhaps matches TRBD2 (6 bases). In germline, CDR1 is SGHRS, CDR2 YFSETQ. The length of the CDR3 is 16 residues. V was pared by 3 bases and J by 2 bases, with 15 bases between. Here the CDR3 reads CASSSGDFTTYNEQFF. The DNA for the CDR3 is TGCGCCAGCAGCTCGGGGGACTTCACTACCTACAATGAGCAGTTCTTC.

The chain couples TRBV7-9 to TRBJ2-7; 7 bases line up with TRBD2. Germline-derived CDR1 and CDR2 are SEHNR and FQNEAQ (reference sequence). This CDR3 contains 14 residues. The V and J ends lost 4 bases and 4 bases, in that order; junction bases with no gene match: 7. In DNA, the CDR3 is TGTGCCAGCAGCTCTAGTAGGACTAGGTACGAGCAGTACTTC. Translated, it gives CASSSSRTRYEQYF. The full variable domain, with the rest looked up from reference TRBV7-9 and TRBJ2-7, is DTGVSQNPRHKITKRGQNVTFRCDPISEHNRLYWYRQTLGQGPEFLTYFQNEAQLEKSRLLSDRFSAERPKGSFSTLEIQRTEQGDSAMYLCASSSSRTRYEQYFGPGTRLTVT.

The chain uses TRBV19 and TRBJ1-2; TRBD1 aligns across 7 bases. CDR1 is LNHDA, CDR2 SQIVND, per germline (reference sequence). J was trimmed by 6 bases and V by 6 bases; bases with no gene match: 7. The CDR3 consists of 13 residues. CDR3 in amino acids: CASSPTGEDGYTF. The CDR3 DNA is TGTGCCAGTAGCCCAACAGGGGAGGATGGCTACACCTTC. Combining the CDR3 with reference TRBV19 and TRBJ1-2 gives the whole variable domain DGGITQSPKYLFRKEGQNVTLSCEQNLNHDAMYWYRQDPGQGLRLIYYSQIVNDFQKGDIAEGYSVSREKKESFPLTVTSAQKNPTAFYLCASSPTGEDGYTFGSGTRLTVV.

The rearrangement uses TRBV19 and TRBJ1-2; D uncertain. Germline V gene lookup returns CDR1 LNHDA and CDR2 SQIVND (reference sequence). This CDR3 has 13 amino acids. Trimming took 3 bases from V and 2 from J, leaving 7 bases between them. In DNA, the CDR3 is TGTGCCAGTAGTATCGTCGGGAACTATGGCTACACCTTC. Translating gives CASSIVGNYGYTF.

This clone was picked up one time. This sequence joins TRBV4-1 and TRBJ2-5; 8 nucleotides line up with TRBD2. The V gene end was trimmed by 4 bases and the J gene end by 4 bases; junction bases not matched to a gene: 5. CDR3 size: 14 residues. CDR1 is MGHRA, CDR2 YSYEKL, per germline. This CDR3 reads CASSPGLGLETQYF. In DNA, the CDR3 is TGCGCCAGCAGCCCGGGACTAGGTTTAGAGACCCAGTACTTC.

This clone was counted only a few times. J is TRBJ2-3 and V is TRBV19; 9 nucleotides align to TRBD1. Germline V CDR1 and CDR2: LNHDA, SQIVND (reference sequence). This CDR3 spans 16 amino acids. The trim removed 4 bases at V and 1 base at J, leaving 6 bases unmatched. CDR3 amino acids: CASSRNRGLGTDTQYF. Here the CDR3 DNA reads TGTGCCAGTAGTAGGAACAGGGGGCTTGGCACAGATACGCAGTATTTT.

This clone was seen a few times. The chain employs TRBV18 and TRBJ1-2; 7 bases fit TRBD1. J gave up 1 base and V 6 bases, and 8 bases lay outside the gene matches. This CDR3 region has 15 residues. Germline loops: CDR1 KGHSH, CDR2 LQKENI. The DNA for the CDR3 is TGTGCCAGCTCGACCGGGACAGCTATTAACTATGGCTACACCTTC. It specifies CASSTGTAINYGYTF. The variable domain in full, with the rest retrieved from reference TRBV18 and TRBJ1-2, is NAGVMQNPRHLVRRRGQEARLRCSPMKGHSHVYWYRQLPEEGLKFMVYLQKENIIDESGMPKERFSAEFPKEGPSILRIQQVVRGDSAAYFCASSTGTAINYGYTFGSGTRLTVV.

The CDR3 spells CASSQLTADTQYF. The CDR3 region has the DNA TGTGCCAGTAGCCAACTAACGGCAGATACGCAGTATTTT. This sequence joins TRBV19 and TRBJ2-3; no clear D gene. Trimming took off 6 bases at V and 4 bases at J, with 11 bases between the two ends. There are 13 residues in the CDR3. Germline V lookup: CDR1 LNHDA, CDR2 SQIVND (reference sequence). The full variable domain, in which reference TRBV19 and TRBJ2-3 provide the parts outside the CDR3, is DGGITQSPKYLFRKEGQNVTLSCEQNLNHDAMYWYRQDPGQGLRLIYYSQIVNDFQKGDIAEGYSVSREKKESFPLTVTSAQKNPTAFYLCASSQLTADTQYFGPGTRLTVL.

The chain recombines TRBV10-2 with TRBJ1-2; D remains ambiguous. V was trimmed by 3 bases and J by 4 bases, leaving 6 bases between them. CDR1 is WSHSY and CDR2 is SAAADI in the germline V gene. The CDR3 loop spans 12 amino acids. CDR3: CASSEPGYGYTF. CDR3 DNA sequence: TGCGCCAGCAGTGAACCCGGCTATGGCTACACCTTC.